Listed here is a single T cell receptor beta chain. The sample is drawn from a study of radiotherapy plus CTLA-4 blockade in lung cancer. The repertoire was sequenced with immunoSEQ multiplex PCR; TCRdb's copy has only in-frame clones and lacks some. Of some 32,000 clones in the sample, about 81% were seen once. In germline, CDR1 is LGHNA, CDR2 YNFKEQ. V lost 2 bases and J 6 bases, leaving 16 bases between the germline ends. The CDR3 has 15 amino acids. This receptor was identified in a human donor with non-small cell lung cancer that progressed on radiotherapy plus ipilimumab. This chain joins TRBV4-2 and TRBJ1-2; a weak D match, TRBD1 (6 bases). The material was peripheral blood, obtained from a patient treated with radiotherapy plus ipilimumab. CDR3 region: CASSQWDTQTDGYTF. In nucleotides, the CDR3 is TGTGCCAGCAGCCAATGGGACACCCAGACGGATGGCTACACCTTC.